This T cell receptor beta chain comes out of a study of blood T cell repertoires in COVID-19. Study summary: Sources were T cells, B-cell-depleted T cells, or PBMCs; the material itself was cDNA or gDNA.

Trimming shortened V by 3 bases and J by 2 bases, and 10 bases separated the two germline ends. Looked up from germline, CDR1 is LNHDA and CDR2 is SQIVND (reference sequence). The CDR3 covers 14 residues. In the authors' methods: Reference gene primer amplification gave nucleated cell count estimates. Only in-frame clones appear in the TCRdb table, and some are missing; sequencing was by immunoSEQ multiplex PCR. V, J and clone size derive from that table, while D and trimming were established from the DNA sequence. The data show roughly 500,000 clones, roughly nine tenths seen once. The chain uses TRBV19 and TRBJ1-2; D remains unclear. The sequence was obtained from a man aged 18 to 30 with COVID-19, enrolled during active disease. The sequencing sample was made of peripheral blood. The CDR3 bases are TGTGCCAGTAGTATTGACACGGTCAACTATGGCTACACCTTC. It translates to CASSIDTVNYGYTF.